This entry is about one T cell receptor (beta chain). Its specificity is unknown. One entry per CDR3 protein results from TCRdb running MiXCR on the 5' RACE reads. The repertoire consists of 550,000 to 750,000 distinct CDR3 sequences, with roughly 14% occurring once and the leading ten covering around 15%. There are 15 residues in the CDR3. Trimming left V 7 bases short and J 3 bases short, with 19 bases between. Germline-derived CDR1 and CDR2 are MDHEN and SYDVKM. The sample belongs to a study of T cells after yellow fever vaccination. General study points: Post-booster samples contained most primary-vaccination clones (approximately 95% CD4, roughly 88% CD8).

The sequences come from PBMCs, collected on the day of the yellow fever booster vaccination. The gene calls are TRBV28 and TRBJ2-7, with a tentative D call TRBD1 (8 bases). This receptor was taken from a man aged 25-45 years who received the YFV17D yellow fever vaccine. The CDR3 region is CASNPGGQGSYEQYF. CDR3 sequence (DNA): TGTGCCAGCAACCCGGGAGGACAGGGTAGCTACGAGCAGTACTTC.